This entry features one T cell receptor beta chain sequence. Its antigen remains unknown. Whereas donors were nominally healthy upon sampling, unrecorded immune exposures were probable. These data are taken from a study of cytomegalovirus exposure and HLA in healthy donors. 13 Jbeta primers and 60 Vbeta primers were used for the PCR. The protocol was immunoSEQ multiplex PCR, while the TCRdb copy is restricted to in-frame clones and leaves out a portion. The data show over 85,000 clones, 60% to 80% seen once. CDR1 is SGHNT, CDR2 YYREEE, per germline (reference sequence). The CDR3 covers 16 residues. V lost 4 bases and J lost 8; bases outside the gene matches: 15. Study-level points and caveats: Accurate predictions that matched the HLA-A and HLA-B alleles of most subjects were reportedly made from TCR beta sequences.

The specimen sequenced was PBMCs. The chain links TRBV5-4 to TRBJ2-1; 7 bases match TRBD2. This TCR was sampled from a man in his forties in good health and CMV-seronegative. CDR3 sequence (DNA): TGTGCCAGCAGCGCTCCGACTGCGGGAGAACTTTATGAGCAGTTCTTC. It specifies CASSAPTAGELYEQFF. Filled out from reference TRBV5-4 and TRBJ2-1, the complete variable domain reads ETGVTQSPTHLIKTRGQQVTLRCSSQSGHNTVSWYQQALGQGPQFIFQYYREEENGRGNFPPRFSGLQFPNYSSELNVNALELDDSALYLCASSAPTAGELYEQFFGPGTRLTVL.